These 28 T cell receptor beta chains were sequenced from one sample in a study of T cells in Graves' hyperthyroidism and ophthalmopathy. Amplified TCR beta CDR3 regions derived from RNA transcripts. The HTBI primer set drove a first-round RT-PCR of the TCR CDR3. TCRdb used MiXCR to reprocess the multiplex PCR reads, holding one entry per CDR3 protein. The sample gives nearly 600,000 distinct CDR3 sequences, around 14% of which show up once; around 7% is in the top ten. The source material was blood. These receptors were taken from a young woman with Graves' ophthalmopathy.

A remark on this clonotype: A single base separates this from a much larger clone, so it may be a read error. The V call is TRBV20-1, the J call TRBJ2-7; D unclear. CDR3 size: 15 residues. The germline CDR1 and CDR2 sequences are DFQATT and SNEGSKA (reference sequence). The V end was cut by 6 bases, the J end by 1 base, with 19 bases between. This chain's CDR3 is CSAARREATSYEQYF. The CDR3 DNA reads TGCAGTGCCGCAAGACGAGAGGCTACGTCCTACGAGCAGTACTTC.

This clonotype has at least ten counts. The V and J genes are TRBV18 and TRBJ1-1; D remains ambiguous. The CDR3 loop spans 13 amino acids. V lost 2 bases and J 6 bases, leaving 10 bases between the germline ends. From germline, CDR1 is KGHSH and CDR2 LQKENI. The CDR3 region has the DNA TGTGCCAGCTCACCATCGGGTTTGTCTGAAGCTTTCTTT. Amino acid sequence: CASSPSGLSEAFF.

This clonotype was counted many times. The rearrangement links TRBV30 to TRBJ2-1, with 7 bases aligning to TRBD1. CDR1 and CDR2 (germline): GTSNPN, SVGIG (reference sequence). The V segment lost 0 bases and the J segment 6 bases; nucleotides outside the gene matches: 5. The CDR3 consists of 14 residues. The CDR3, as DNA: TGTGCCTGGAGTGTCCAGGGGGTGCGCAATGAGCAGTTCTTC. Residues: CAWSVQGVRNEQFF.

This clonotype was picked up many times. The chain combines TRBV6-1 with TRBJ2-6; the D gene is possibly TRBD1 (5 bases). The V end lost 4 bases, the J end lost 3 bases, and 7 bases lay between the germline ends. CDR1 and CDR2 from the germline V gene are MNHNS and SASEGT. This CDR3 comprises 14 residues. CDR3 bases: TGTGCCAGCAGTGTGGGGCATGGGGCCAACGTCCTGACTTTC. It yields the protein CASSVGHGANVLTF.

A few counts support this clonotype. The chain has TRBV4-1 and TRBJ2-1; TRBD1 agrees at 7 bases. This CDR3 has 16 amino acids. Germline V CDR1 and CDR2: MGHRA, YSYEKL. J was trimmed by 4 bases and V by 4 bases; bases with no gene match: 10. CDR3 protein: CASSPQKGALYNEQFF. The CDR3 bases are TGCGCCAGCAGCCCCCAGAAGGGGGCCCTATACAATGAGCAGTTCTTC.

This clonotype has only one observation. A much bigger clone sits one base away, suggesting this may be a read error. The rearrangement joins TRBV2 to TRBJ1-1, with a tentative D call TRBD1 (6 bases). The ends were cut back, 2 bases at V and 0 bases at J, with 10 bases in the middle. The CDR3 runs 15 residues. Germline V gene lookup returns CDR1 SNHLY and CDR2 FYNNEI. The CDR3 nucleotides read TGTGCCAGCAGTGAACGGGGGGCCATGAACACTGAAGCTTTCTTT. Its protein product is CASSERGAMNTEAFF.

This clonotype was seen a few times. The rearrangement uses TRBV20-1 and TRBJ1-4; no definite D call. With 3 bases removed from V and 4 bases from J, the gap between germline ends came to 18 bases. This CDR3 comprises 16 residues. Germline V gives CDR1 DFQATT, CDR2 SNEGSKA (reference sequence). DNA of the CDR3: TGCAGTGCTAGGACACCCTACTCGGGTTATAATGAAAAACTGTTTTTT. It specifies CSARTPYSGYNEKLFF.

The chain employs TRBV6-5 and TRBJ2-5; 10 bases are a match to TRBD2. The CDR3 loop spans 14 amino acids. Germline V gene sequence: CDR1 MNHEY, CDR2 SVGAGI. Trimming at V came to 6 bases and at J to 2 bases, leaving 3 bases not matched to a gene. The CDR3 protein is CASRLLAGQETQYF. For the CDR3, the DNA is TGTGCCAGCAGATTACTAGCGGGACAAGAGACCCAGTACTTC.

The sample holds many counts of this clonotype. The CDR3 loop is CSVLGGQEGRGGYTF. DNA of the CDR3: TGCAGCGTTCTCGGGGGACAGGAAGGACGAGGTGGCTACACCTTC. V gene TRBV29-1 combines with J gene TRBJ1-2, with TRBD1 identical over 8 bases. This CDR3 has 15 residues. CDR1 and CDR2 from the germline V gene are SQVTM and ANQGSEA. V lost 5 bases, J lost 7 bases, and 15 bases stayed unmatched.

The table lists this clonotype with many counts. The V call is TRBV7-2, the J call TRBJ2-7; 8 bases are a match to TRBD2. Germline-derived CDR1 and CDR2 are SGHTA and FQGNSA. The CDR3 is 16 amino acids. The J segment lost 6 bases and the V segment lost 5 bases, leaving 15 bases of the junction unmatched. The CDR3 bases are TGTGCCAGCAGCCCCTCACCTACAGCGGGAGACCGCGAGCAGTACTTC. Residues: CASSPSPTAGDREQYF.

This clonotype was seen many times. The chain is built from TRBV20-1 and TRBJ2-5, with TRBD2 matching over 8 bases. J lost 4 bases, V lost 3 bases, and 7 bases had no gene match. From germline, CDR1 is DFQATT and CDR2 SNEGSKA (reference sequence). The CDR3 sequence is 14 residues long. CDR3 DNA: TGCAGTGCTAGGGTTGGGACTAGGCCAGAGACCCAGTACTTC. Translation: CSARVGTRPETQYF.

This clonotype has at least ten counts. This rearrangement joins TRBV11-2 to TRBJ2-5; weak D call: TRBD1 (5 bases). The germline CDR1 and CDR2 sequences are SGHAT and FQNNGV. This CDR3 region has 15 residues. V shed 5 bases and J shed 2 bases, with 15 bases lying between them. CDR3 amino acids: CASSPSWTRQETQYF. The DNA of the CDR3 is TGTGCCAGCAGCCCATCCTGGACACGTCAAGAGACCCAGTACTTC.

In its sample, this clonotype was seen many times. This chain uses TRBV24-1 with TRBJ2-1, with 11 bases that match TRBD1. This CDR3 spans 14 amino acids. V gave up 9 bases and J gave up 10 bases; unmatched junction bases: 10. Per the germline V gene, CDR1 is KGHDR and CDR2 is SFDVKD. CDR3 bases: TGTGCCACCCTCCCGGGACAGGGGGTCGGGGAGCAGTTCTTC. It encodes CATLPGQGVGEQFF.

This chain uses TRBV20-1 with TRBJ2-1; D call uncertain. This CDR3 has 14 amino acids. V lost 5 bases and J lost 9, with 20 bases in between. Germline CDR1 DFQATT, CDR2 SNEGSKA (reference sequence). CDR3 DNA: TGCAGTGCTCACCTAGGCGGTCACTTGGGTGAGCAGTTCTTC. This translates into CSAHLGGHLGEQFF.

This clonotype appeared a few times. V gene TRBV19 combines with J gene TRBJ2-2; weak D call: TRBD1 (6 bases). From germline, CDR1 is LNHDA and CDR2 SQIVND (reference sequence). The CDR3 is 15 amino acids. The ends were cut back, 7 bases at V and 7 bases at J, with 19 bases in the middle. CDR3 amino acids: CASIEQGLNRGELFF. The CDR3, as DNA: TGTGCCAGTATCGAACAGGGCTTAAACCGCGGGGAGCTGTTTTTT.

This clonotype has at least ten counts. The chain employs TRBV20-1 and TRBJ2-1; D is possibly TRBD2 (6 bases). Trimming took 3 bases from V and 10 from J, leaving 19 bases between them. The CDR3 runs 14 residues. CDR1 DFQATT and CDR2 SNEGSKA come from the germline V gene (reference sequence). This CDR3 is CSARTGLASEEQFF. CDR3 DNA: TGCAGTGCTAGGACTGGGCTAGCGAGTGAGGAGCAGTTCTTC.

This clonotype was seen many times. The V and J genes are TRBV7-2 and TRBJ1-2; D ambiguous. Germline V gives CDR1 SGHTA, CDR2 FQGNSA. V shed 1 base and J shed 0 bases, with 9 bases lying between them. The CDR3 consists of 15 residues. The CDR3 bases are TGTGCCAGCAGCTTAGTGTCATCCTCTAACTATGGCTACACCTTC. It yields the protein CASSLVSSSNYGYTF.

This clonotype was seen repeatedly, ten times or more. V and J are TRBV28 and TRBJ2-5; 8 nucleotides match TRBD1. Germline values: CDR1 MDHEN, CDR2 SYDVKM. After removal of 8 bases from V and 5 bases from J, the junction contained 13 bases not matched to a gene. This CDR3 contains 15 residues. CDR3 in DNA: TGTGCCAGCTCTAGACCCCCAGGGGGCGCGGAGACCCAGTACTTC. Translating it yields CASSRPPGGAETQYF.

The chain is built from TRBV30 and TRBJ2-2; 7 positions match TRBD1. The trim removed 3 bases at V and 1 base at J, leaving 11 bases unmatched. Germline-derived CDR1 and CDR2 are GTSNPN and SVGIG (reference sequence). The CDR3 is 17 residues long. The CDR3 DNA follows: TGTGCCTGGAGGTCCACCGGGACAGTAATGAACACCGGGGAGCTGTTTTTT. This sequence encodes CAWRSTGTVMNTGELFF.

This clonotype was observed a handful of times. This sequence joins TRBV27 and TRBJ1-5; no clear D gene. The CDR3 length is 14 residues. Germline V gene sequence: CDR1 MNHEY, CDR2 SMNVEV (reference sequence). The ends were cut back, 3 bases at V and 5 bases at J, with 11 bases in the middle. The CDR3 here is CASSFDRNYQPQHF. CDR3 DNA: TGTGCCAGCAGTTTCGACCGGAATTATCAGCCCCAGCATTTT.

In its sample, this clonotype was seen many times. The chain has TRBV18 and TRBJ1-5, with D possibly matching TRBD1 (6 bases). CDR1 is KGHSH and CDR2 is LQKENI in the germline V gene. CDR3 length: 15 residues. Trimming left V 3 bases short and J 5 bases short, with 14 bases between. The CDR3 DNA reads as TGTGCCAGCTCACCCCTCGCGGGGGCGGATCAGCCCCAGCATTTT. Translated: CASSPLAGADQPQHF.

This clonotype was seen ten or more times. The chain uses TRBV7-9 and TRBJ2-7; D may be TRBD1 or TRBD2 (5 bases each). V was cut by 0 bases and J by 4 bases, with 10 bases left in between. Looked up from germline, CDR1 is SEHNR and CDR2 is FQNEAQ (reference sequence). This CDR3 has 14 amino acids. The CDR3 protein is CASSLAGAQYEQYF. DNA for the CDR3: TGTGCCAGCAGCTTAGCCGGGGCACAGTACGAGCAGTACTTC.

This clonotype was seen ten or more times. The chain employs TRBV7-2 and TRBJ2-5; 9 bases agree with TRBD1. The V segment lost 2 bases and the J segment 3 bases; nucleotides outside the gene matches: 4. Germline V lookup: CDR1 SGHTA, CDR2 FQGNSA. The CDR3 consists of 15 residues. As DNA, the CDR3 is TGTGCCAGCAGCTTAAGCGACAGGGGGAAAGAGACCCAGTACTTC. Translated: CASSLSDRGKETQYF.

This clonotype was recorded at least ten times. The CDR3 coding sequence is TGTGCCAGCAGTTACTCCAGGGCGGGCGAGCAGTACTTC. This gives the protein CASSYSRAGEQYF. This chain joins TRBV6-6 and TRBJ2-7; D may be TRBD1 or TRBD2 (5 bases each). The V gene's germline CDR1 is MNHNY and CDR2 SVGAGI (reference sequence). CDR3 length equals 13 residues. Trimming pared 0 bases from V and 6 bases from J, leaving 9 bases between.

This clonotype has at least ten counts. V and J are TRBV6-2 or TRBV6-3 and TRBJ2-7; 9 nucleotides match TRBD2. J was trimmed by 3 bases and V by 2 bases; bases with no gene match: 5. The CDR3 loop spans 15 amino acids. Germline lookup yields CDR1 MNHEY and CDR2 SVGEGT. The CDR3 DNA follows: TGTGCCAGCAGTTACGCGCGGGAGGGCTTCTACGAGCAGTACTTC. Amino acid sequence: CASSYAREGFYEQYF.

The V gene is TRBV19, the J gene TRBJ1-2, with a possible D match to TRBD1 (5 bases). The germline CDR1 and CDR2 sequences are LNHDA and SQIVND (reference sequence). CDR3 length equals 14 residues. V dropped 3 bases and J dropped 8 bases, with 16 bases sitting between them. The CDR3 here is CASSMSQGTGGYTF. Here the CDR3 DNA reads TGTGCCAGTAGTATGTCCCAGGGAACCGGCGGCTACACCTTC.

This clonotype was detected ten times or more. V gene TRBV5-1 combines with J gene TRBJ2-1, with D possibly called TRBD1 or TRBD2 (5 bases each). Germline V gene data show CDR1 as SGHRS and CDR2 as YFSETQ. The length of the CDR3 is 16 residues. The V end lost 3 bases, the J end lost 2 bases, and 15 bases lay between the germline ends. The CDR3 DNA follows: TGCGCCAGCAGCTCAACCGGGACGCGGGCCTACAATGAGCAGTTCTTC. This translates into CASSSTGTRAYNEQFF.

This clonotype has a handful of counts. V usage is TRBV7-8 and J usage is TRBJ2-3, with D maybe TRBD1 (5 bases). From germline, CDR1 is SGHVS and CDR2 FQNEAQ. V was clipped by 7 bases and J by 4 bases, with 21 bases between them. The CDR3 spans 16 residues. CDR3 loop: CASIPMGHLTADTQYF. In DNA, the CDR3 is TGTGCCAGCATCCCCATGGGGCACCTTACAGCAGATACGCAGTATTTT.